These 19 T cell receptor beta chains came from one sample sequenced in a study of blood T cell repertoires in COVID-19. Assay: immunoSEQ multiplex PCR; the TCRdb copy retains only in-frame clones and omits some. The data hold some 150,000 clones, with 85% to 90% observed a single time. Sequenced: peripheral blood. The receptor set was obtained from a man aged 45-60 years with active COVID-19.

The chain is built from TRBV5-4 and TRBJ2-7; possibly TRBD1 for D (6 bases). CDR1 SGHNT and CDR2 YYREEE come from the germline V gene (reference sequence). Between the trimmed V and J ends, which lost 4 bases and 4 bases, there was a span of 15 bases. CDR3 size: 14 residues. CDR3 amino acids: CASSISTGSYEQYF. The DNA of the CDR3 is TGTGCCAGCAGCATTAGTACAGGGTCTTACGAGCAGTACTTC. The whole variable domain, filled in from reference TRBV5-4 and TRBJ2-7, reads ETGVTQSPTHLIKTRGQQVTLRCSSQSGHNTVSWYQQALGQGPQFIFQYYREEENGRGNFPPRFSGLQFPNYSSELNVNALELDDSALYLCASSISTGSYEQYFGPGTRLTVT.

This sequence joins TRBV27 and TRBJ2-6, with D uncertain. This CDR3 comprises 15 residues. The V end lost 6 bases, the J end lost 2 bases, and 11 bases lay between the germline ends. Germline V lookup: CDR1 MNHEY, CDR2 SMNVEV (reference sequence). CDR3: CASSRRSTGANVLTF. Written as DNA, the CDR3 is TGTGCCAGCAGCCGGCGGTCGACTGGGGCCAACGTCCTGACTTTC. Drawing the rest from reference TRBV27 and TRBJ2-6, the complete variable domain is EAQVTQNPRYLITVTGKKLTVTCSQNMNHEYMSWYRQDPGLGLRQIYYSMNVEVTDKGDVPEGYKVSRKEKRNFPLILESPSPNQTSLYFCASSRRSTGANVLTFGAGSRLTVL.

The V and J genes are TRBV6-5 and TRBJ2-2; possible D gene TRBD1, 5 bases. The CDR3 consists of 15 residues. Germline CDR1 reads MNHEY; CDR2 reads SVGAGI. The V and J ends lost 6 bases and 6 bases respectively, with 17 bases between them. CDR3 sequence: CASSSLGRSAGELFF. The DNA of the CDR3 is TGTGCCAGCAGCTCACTGGGGCGGTCGGCCGGGGAGCTGTTTTTT.

CDR3 DNA sequence: TGTGCCAGCAGTTCTTCAGGGGCTAACTATGGCTACACCTTC. The encoded protein is CASSSSGANYGYTF. The rearrangement links TRBV6-2 or TRBV6-3 to TRBJ1-2; possibly TRBD1 for D (6 bases). The CDR3 has 14 residues. Trimming left V 4 bases short and J 0 bases short, with 9 bases between. The germline gives CDR1 MNHEY, CDR2 SVGEGT.

The CDR3 nucleotides read TGTGCCAGCAGCCGGGACAGGGGTACACCCCTCCACTTT. It codes for CASSRDRGTPLHF. This chain uses TRBV3-1 (or the pseudogene TRBV3-2) with TRBJ1-6; 10 bases are shared with TRBD1. CDR1 is LGHDT, CDR2 YNNKEL, per germline (reference sequence). Trimming removed 4 bases from V and 11 bases from J; junction bases left unmatched: 2. There are 13 residues in the CDR3.

The V gene is TRBV2, the J gene TRBJ1-2, with a possible D match to TRBD1 (5 bases). The germline V gene has CDR1 SNHLY and CDR2 FYNNEI. Trimming cost V 1 base and J 4 bases, with 7 bases left between them. This CDR3 spans 13 amino acids. CDR3 in amino acids: CASSEGRAYGYTF. CDR3 sequence (DNA): TGTGCCAGCAGTGAAGGCAGGGCCTATGGCTACACCTTC.

This sequence joins TRBV3-1 (or the pseudogene TRBV3-2) and TRBJ2-2; no clear D gene. The CDR3 totals 13 residues. V gave up 4 bases and J gave up 7 bases, with 10 bases separating them. Germline CDR1 is LGHDT and CDR2 is YNNKEL (reference sequence). Here the CDR3 DNA reads TGTGCCAGCAGCCCTCGCCTCGGCGGGGAGCTGTTTTTT. Protein: CASSPRLGGELFF.

The gene calls are TRBV6-5 and TRBJ1-5; perhaps TRBD1 as D (6 bases). The CDR3 consists of 14 residues. Germline CDR1 and CDR2: MNHEY and SVGAGI. V dropped 4 bases and J dropped 3 bases, with 10 bases sitting between them. CDR3 nucleotides: TGTGCCAGCAGTTCGACAGGCTACAATCAGCCCCAGCATTTT. As protein: CASSSTGYNQPQHF.

The rearrangement uses TRBV10-3 and TRBJ2-1, with TRBD2 matching over 15 bases. The CDR3 sequence is 16 residues long. V was clipped by 0 bases and J by 8 bases; unmatched bases: 2. Germline lookup yields CDR1 ENHRY and CDR2 SYGVKD. CDR3 nucleotides: TGTGCCATCAGTGAGTCGGGGACTAGCGGGGGGTATGAGCAGTTCTTC. Its translation: CAISESGTSGGYEQFF.

J is TRBJ2-7 and V is TRBV7-2; 7 positions agree with TRBD2. The CDR3 has 17 residues. After removal of 1 base from V and 4 bases from J, the junction contained 13 bases not matched to a gene. From germline, CDR1 is SGHTA and CDR2 FQGNSA. The CDR3 loop is CASSLVGAAGERYEQYF. CDR3 nucleotides: TGTGCCAGCAGCTTAGTCGGGGCGGCGGGGGAGAGGTACGAGCAGTACTTC.

The chain uses TRBV2 and TRBJ2-4, with a tentative D call TRBD1 (5 bases). CDR1 SNHLY and CDR2 FYNNEI come from the germline V gene. Trimming left V 10 bases short and J 8 bases short, with 18 bases between. The CDR3 runs 13 residues. This CDR3 is CATDSTGWDIQYF. The CDR3, as DNA: TGTGCCACAGACAGTACCGGGTGGGACATTCAGTACTTC.

This clone was observed a single time. The chain combines TRBV29-1 with TRBJ1-5, with unresolved D. CDR1 and CDR2 from the germline V gene are SQVTM and ANQGSEA. This CDR3 is built from 13 residues. Between the trimmed V and J ends, which lost 1 base and 3 bases, there was a span of 7 bases. DNA for the CDR3: TGCAGCGTTGAAGTTAGCCCCAATCAGCCCCAGCATTTT. As protein: CSVEVSPNQPQHF.

This clone was counted between two and nine times. The rearrangement joins TRBV5-6 to TRBJ2-7; 8 bases agree with TRBD1. Germline V CDR1 and CDR2: SGHDT, YYEEEE. The CDR3 runs to 15 residues. J gave up 3 bases and V 0 bases, and 5 bases lay outside the gene matches. The CDR3 nucleotides are TGTGCCAGCAGCTTGGCAACCGGACAGGGCTACGAGCAGTACTTC. Residues: CASSLATGQGYEQYF.

CDR3 nucleotide sequence: TGTGCCAGCAGCACGACAGGGGCGGGGTACGAGCAGTACTTC. Its translation is CASSTTGAGYEQYF. The rearrangement uses TRBV11-2 and TRBJ2-7; 8 nucleotides align to TRBD1. The germline CDR1 and CDR2 sequences are SGHAT and FQNNGV. Germline trimming cut 5 bases from V and 4 bases from J; bases unmatched to any gene: 7. The CDR3 covers 14 residues.

The V and J genes are TRBV5-5 and TRBJ2-7, with TRBD2 as a possible D gene (5 bases). Germline CDR1 and CDR2: SGHKS and YYEKEE (reference sequence). V was pared by 2 bases and J by 2 bases, with 11 bases between. This CDR3 is 14 amino acids long. CDR3 DNA sequence: TGTGCCAGCAGCTTCCAAGCCGGGGCCTACGAGCAGTACTTC. Its translation is CASSFQAGAYEQYF.

The chain employs TRBV28 and TRBJ1-5; 9 positions agree with TRBD1. The CDR3 runs 18 residues. V shed 5 bases and J 2 bases; nucleotides not matched to a gene: 13. Germline assignment: CDR1 MDHEN and CDR2 SYDVKM. The CDR3: CASSLTGQGSHGNQPQHF. The CDR3 DNA sequence: TGTGCCAGCAGTCTGACGGGACAGGGCTCTCATGGCAATCAGCCCCAGCATTTT.

The chain combines TRBV7-9 with TRBJ2-2, with D tentatively TRBD1 (6 bases). V was shortened by 5 bases and J by 0 bases, with 13 bases between the two germline ends. The CDR3 contains 16 residues. From germline, CDR1 is SEHNR and CDR2 FQNEAQ (reference sequence). The CDR3 here is CASSDPQGTNTGELFF. For the CDR3, the DNA is TGTGCCAGCAGCGATCCCCAGGGGACGAACACCGGGGAGCTGTTTTTT.

The rearrangement joins TRBV9 to TRBJ2-3; possible D gene TRBD2, 5 bases. The CDR3 loop spans 13 amino acids. Germline V lookup: CDR1 SGDLS, CDR2 YYNGEE. V was pared by 0 bases and J by 9 bases, with 11 bases between. The chain's CDR3 is CASSVDPRGTQYF. CDR3 coding DNA: TGTGCCAGCAGCGTAGACCCCCGCGGGACGCAGTATTTT.

The chain has TRBV10-3 and TRBJ2-1; 10 bases are shared with TRBD1. The CDR3 contains 15 residues. CDR1 and CDR2 (germline): ENHRY, SYGVKD. After removal of 4 bases from V and 8 bases from J, the junction contained 8 bases not matched to a gene. The CDR3 is CAISGWTGGGDEQFF. The CDR3 DNA reads TGTGCCATCAGTGGCTGGACAGGGGGGGGAGATGAGCAGTTCTTC.